These 20 T cell receptor beta chains originate from one sample sequenced in a study of T cell responses to AZD1222 COVID-19 vaccine. The repertoire was sequenced with immunoSEQ multiplex PCR; TCRdb's copy has only in-frame clones and lacks some. The sample consists of 140,000 to 150,000 clones, 92% of them appearing once. The sample consisted of peripheral blood, taken 28 days after the second AZD1222 dose. The receptors here all came from an adult who received the AZD1222 COVID-19 vaccine.

The table lists this clone with a count of one. The J gene is TRBJ1-5, the V gene TRBV27; D perhaps matches TRBD1 (5 bases). Germline CDR1 reads MNHEY; CDR2 reads SMNVEV (reference sequence). This CDR3 spans 15 amino acids. V was cut by 3 bases and J by 0 bases, with 9 bases left in between. CDR3 DNA: TGTGCCAGCAGTTTTGAGGGGTATAGCAATCAGCCCCAGCATTTT. This translates into CASSFEGYSNQPQHF.

The chain is built from TRBV18 and TRBJ1-1, with unresolved D. Trimming removed 0 bases at V and 4 bases at J, with 15 bases between. Germline CDR1 is KGHSH and CDR2 is LQKENI. This CDR3 has 16 residues. Here the CDR3 DNA reads TGTGCCAGCTCACCACCTTTTAGTCGACAAACCACTGAAGCTTTCTTT. Its translation: CASSPPFSRQTTEAFF.

The CDR3: CASSDGENQPQHF. CDR3 DNA: TGTGCCAGCAGCGATGGGGAGAATCAGCCCCAGCATTTT. V is TRBV9 and J is TRBJ1-5; D unresolved. Germline loops: CDR1 SGDLS, CDR2 YYNGEE. Trimming took 3 bases from V and 4 from J, leaving 8 bases between them. CDR3 length: 13 residues.

This clone was recorded once. This chain links TRBV29-1 with TRBJ2-7; 8 bases are a match to TRBD2. V dropped 4 bases and J dropped 4; count of bases not matched to a gene: 15. Per the germline V gene, CDR1 is SQVTM and CDR2 is ANQGSEA. The CDR3 loop spans 16 amino acids. In nucleotides, the CDR3 is TGCAGCGTTGTGCCAGCGGGAGCTTCTGGGATTTACGAGCAGTACTTC. Protein product: CSVVPAGASGIYEQYF.

The chain combines TRBV5-5 with TRBJ2-1; 12 nucleotides align to TRBD2. The CDR3 has 15 amino acids. Germline CDR1 and CDR2: SGHKS and YYEKEE (reference sequence). J gave up 8 bases and V 4 bases, and 7 bases lay outside the gene matches. Written as DNA, the CDR3 is TGTGCCAGCAGCCAAGAACTAGCGGGAGGTCATGAGCAGTTCTTC. It codes for CASSQELAGGHEQFF. Full variable domain (rest looked up from reference TRBV5-5 and TRBJ2-1): DAGVTQSPTHLIKTRGQQVTLRCSPISGHKSVSWYQQVLGQGPQFIFQYYEKEERGRGNFPDRFSARQFPNYSSELNVNALLLGDSALYLCASSQELAGGHEQFFGPGTRLTVL.

The gene calls are TRBV7-2 and TRBJ2-7, with D possibly TRBD2 on 6 matching bases. Germline CDR1 and CDR2: SGHTA and FQGNSA. Trimming removed 3 bases at V and 2 bases at J, with 11 bases between. This CDR3 is built from 14 residues. The CDR3 DNA is TGTGCCAGCAGCTTCGCGGGAACCCCCTACGAGCAGTACTTC. Its protein is CASSFAGTPYEQYF.

DNA of the CDR3: TGTGCCAGTCTCCCAGGGCCCGGTCGGGACACCGGGGAGCTGTTTTTT. This codes for CASLPGPGRDTGELFF. The chain recombines TRBV5-5 with TRBJ2-2, with D possibly matching TRBD1 (5 bases). The CDR3 has 16 residues. V dropped 8 bases and J dropped 3 bases, with 20 bases sitting between them. Germline V lookup: CDR1 SGHKS, CDR2 YYEKEE (reference sequence).

The gene calls are TRBV5-1 and TRBJ2-5; 10 positions match TRBD2. Germline V CDR1 and CDR2: SGHRS, YFSETQ. The ends lost 2 bases at V and 4 bases at J; junction bases unmatched: 8. This CDR3 comprises 16 residues. The CDR3 DNA reads TGCGCCAGCAGCTTTGGAGCGGGAGGGCCTGGAGAGACCCAGTACTTC. Translated: CASSFGAGGPGETQYF.

This sequence joins TRBV28 and TRBJ1-2; 7 nucleotides line up with TRBD1. The germline CDR1 and CDR2 sequences are MDHEN and SYDVKM. CDR3 length: 15 amino acids. The ends lost 5 bases at V and 1 base at J; junction bases unmatched: 7. The CDR3 loop reads CASSHRDSYNYGYTF. Written as DNA, the CDR3 is TGTGCCAGCAGTCACCGGGACAGCTATAACTATGGCTACACCTTC.

The chain carries TRBV19 and TRBJ1-3; 7 nucleotides match TRBD1. CDR1 and CDR2 (germline): LNHDA, SQIVND (reference sequence). This CDR3 comprises 16 residues. V lost 2 bases to trimming and J lost 3 bases; unmatched junction nucleotides: 7. CDR3 protein: CASSIPTGTVGNTIYF. CDR3 bases: TGTGCCAGTAGTATACCTACCGGGACAGTTGGAAACACCATATATTTT.

This clone was counted once. V is TRBV19 and J is TRBJ2-2; D ambiguous. Trimming shortened V by 8 bases and J by 6 bases, and 10 bases separated the two germline ends. The CDR3 spans 12 residues. CDR1 and CDR2 (germline): LNHDA, SQIVND (reference sequence). DNA of the CDR3: TGTGCCAGTCAACGAGAGGCCGGGGAGCTGTTTTTT. It encodes CASQREAGELFF.

This rearrangement joins TRBV5-1 to TRBJ2-5; D gene ambiguous. CDR1 is SGHRS and CDR2 is YFSETQ in the germline V gene. The CDR3 is made up of 13 amino acids. The V gene lost 4 bases and the J gene lost 4 bases, with 11 bases spanning the gap. This CDR3 is CASSPHLGETQYF. The CDR3 DNA reads as TGCGCCAGCAGCCCCCATCTAGGAGAGACCCAGTACTTC.

The rearrangement uses TRBV27 and TRBJ1-3; D not resolved. This CDR3 contains 14 residues. In germline, CDR1 is MNHEY, CDR2 SMNVEV (reference sequence). V lost 5 bases and J 0 bases, leaving 8 bases between the germline ends. In DNA form, the CDR3 reads TGTGCCAGCAGTAAAAGTAACTCTGGAAACACCATATATTTT. This gives the protein CASSKSNSGNTIYF.

The J gene is TRBJ2-5, the V gene TRBV7-3, with D perhaps matching TRBD2 (6 bases). The CDR3 is made up of 15 amino acids. CDR1 is SGHTA and CDR2 is FQGTGA in the germline V gene. Trimming shortened V by 2 bases and J by 3 bases, and 13 bases separated the two germline ends. The CDR3, as DNA: TGTGCCAGCAGCTTACCGGGTGTAGCGGAAGAGACCCAGTACTTC. It encodes CASSLPGVAEETQYF.

The V and J genes are TRBV7-2 and TRBJ1-6; no firm D call. The CDR3 runs to 15 residues. Germline V lookup: CDR1 SGHTA, CDR2 FQGNSA. V was trimmed by 4 bases and J by 10 bases, leaving 17 bases between them. CDR3 amino acids: CASSWASVLRSPLHF. CDR3 DNA sequence: TGTGCCAGCAGCTGGGCTTCGGTCTTGAGGTCACCCCTCCACTTT.

This chain joins TRBV6-5 and TRBJ2-1; 12 positions match TRBD2. V shed 10 bases, J shed 7 bases, and the junction held 5 bases outside the gene matches. CDR3 length: 13 residues. In germline, CDR1 is MNHEY, CDR2 SVGAGI. The CDR3 DNA is TGTGCCACTCAGACTAGCGGGGGAAATGAGCAGTTCTTC. This gives the protein CATQTSGGNEQFF.

The gene calls are TRBV5-1 and TRBJ2-5; 10 bases map to TRBD2. Germline CDR1 is SGHRS and CDR2 is YFSETQ. CDR3 length: 17 amino acids. With 1 base clipped from V and 5 bases from J, the junction kept 11 bases outside the gene matches. CDR3 residues: CASSLTSGTSGGETQYF. CDR3 in DNA: TGCGCCAGCAGCTTGACTAGCGGGACTTCTGGAGGGGAGACCCAGTACTTC.

This chain connects TRBV11-2 to TRBJ1-4; 9 bases fit TRBD1. In germline, CDR1 is SGHAT, CDR2 FQNNGV. The CDR3 runs to 14 residues. Trimming took 6 bases from V and 6 from J; bases not matched to a gene: 5. Here the CDR3 DNA reads TGTGCCAGCAGTGCCGGGACAGGGCATGAAAAACTGTTTTTT. The encoded protein is CASSAGTGHEKLFF. The variable domain in full, with the rest retrieved from reference TRBV11-2 and TRBJ1-4, is EAGVAQSPRYKIIEKRQSVAFWCNPISGHATLYWYQQILGQGPKLLIQFQNNGVVDDSQLPKDRFSAERLKGVDSTLKIQPAKLEDSAVYLCASSAGTGHEKLFFGSGTQLSVL.

The rearrangement joins TRBV10-3 to TRBJ1-2, with D uncertain. The germline CDR1 and CDR2 sequences are ENHRY and SYGVKD. The CDR3 is made up of 14 amino acids. Trimming removed 2 bases at V and 2 bases at J, with 9 bases between. The CDR3 DNA reads TGTGCCATCAGTGAGGTGTCGGCAAACTATGGCTACACCTTC. Its protein product is CAISEVSANYGYTF.

The chain combines TRBV5-5 with TRBJ1-2, with D possibly TRBD1 on 5 matching bases. Germline values: CDR1 SGHKS, CDR2 YYEKEE (reference sequence). This CDR3 has 14 residues. Trimming shortened V by 4 bases and J by 0 bases, and 10 bases separated the two germline ends. CDR3 sequence: CASSLDISNYGYTF. The CDR3 DNA sequence: TGTGCCAGCAGCCTGGACATCTCTAACTATGGCTACACCTTC. The complete variable domain, with remaining parts taken from reference TRBV5-5 and TRBJ1-2, reads DAGVTQSPTHLIKTRGQQVTLRCSPISGHKSVSWYQQVLGQGPQFIFQYYEKEERGRGNFPDRFSARQFPNYSSELNVNALLLGDSALYLCASSLDISNYGYTFGSGTRLTVV.